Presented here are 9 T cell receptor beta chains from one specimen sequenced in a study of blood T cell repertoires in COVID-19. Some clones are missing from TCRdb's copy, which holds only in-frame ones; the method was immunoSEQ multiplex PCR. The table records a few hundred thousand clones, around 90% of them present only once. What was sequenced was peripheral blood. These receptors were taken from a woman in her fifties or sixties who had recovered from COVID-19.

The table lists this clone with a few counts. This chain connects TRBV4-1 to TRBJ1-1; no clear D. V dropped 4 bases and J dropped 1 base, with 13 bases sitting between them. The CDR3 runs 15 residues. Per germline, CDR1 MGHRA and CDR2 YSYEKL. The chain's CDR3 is CASSLPRAGNTEAFF. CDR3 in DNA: TGCGCCAGCAGCCTCCCGAGGGCAGGGAACACTGAAGCTTTCTTT.

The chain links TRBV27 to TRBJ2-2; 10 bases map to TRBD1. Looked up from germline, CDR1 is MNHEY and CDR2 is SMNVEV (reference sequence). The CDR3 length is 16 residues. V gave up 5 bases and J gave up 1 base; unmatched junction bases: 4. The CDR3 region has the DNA TGTGCCAGCAGTCTGGACAGGGGGAGGAACACCGGGGAGCTGTTTTTT. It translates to CASSLDRGRNTGELFF.

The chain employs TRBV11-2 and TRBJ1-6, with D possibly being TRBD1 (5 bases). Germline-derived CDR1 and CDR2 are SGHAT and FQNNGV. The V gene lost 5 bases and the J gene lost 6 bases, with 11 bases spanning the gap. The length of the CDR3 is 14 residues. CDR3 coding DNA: TGTGCCAGCAGCATCGGGACTACTAATTCACCCCTCCACTTT. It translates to CASSIGTTNSPLHF.

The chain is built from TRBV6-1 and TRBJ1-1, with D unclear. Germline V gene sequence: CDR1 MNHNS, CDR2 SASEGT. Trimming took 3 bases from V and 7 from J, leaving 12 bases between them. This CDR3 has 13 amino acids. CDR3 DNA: TGTGCCAGCAGTGATCGAGGAAAAGGTGAAGCTTTCTTT. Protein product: CASSDRGKGEAFF.

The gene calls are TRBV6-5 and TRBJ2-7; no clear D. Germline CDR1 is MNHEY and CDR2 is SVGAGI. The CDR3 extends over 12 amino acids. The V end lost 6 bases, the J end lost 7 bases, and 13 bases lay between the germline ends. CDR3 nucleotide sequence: TGTGCCAGCAGCCCGTCGAGGTCAGAGCAGTACTTC. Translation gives CASSPSRSEQYF.

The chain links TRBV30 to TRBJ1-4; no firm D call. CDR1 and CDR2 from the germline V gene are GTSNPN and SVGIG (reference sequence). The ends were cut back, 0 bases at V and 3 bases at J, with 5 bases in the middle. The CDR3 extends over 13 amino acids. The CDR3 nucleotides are TGTGCCTGGAGTGTACAGTCTAATGAAAAACTGTTTTTT. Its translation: CAWSVQSNEKLFF.

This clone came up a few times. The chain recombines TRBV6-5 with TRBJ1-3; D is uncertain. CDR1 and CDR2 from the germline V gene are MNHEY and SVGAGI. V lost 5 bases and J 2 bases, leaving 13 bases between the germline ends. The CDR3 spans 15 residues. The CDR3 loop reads CASSRMGGTGNTIYF. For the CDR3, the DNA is TGTGCCAGCAGTAGAATGGGAGGAACTGGAAACACCATATATTTT.

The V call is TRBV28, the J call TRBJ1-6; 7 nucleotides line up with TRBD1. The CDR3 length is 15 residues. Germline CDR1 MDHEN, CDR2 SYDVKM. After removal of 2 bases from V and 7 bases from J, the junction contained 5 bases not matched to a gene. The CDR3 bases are TGTGCCAGCAGTTTACAGGGGGGATACAATTCACCCCTCCACTTT. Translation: CASSLQGGYNSPLHF.

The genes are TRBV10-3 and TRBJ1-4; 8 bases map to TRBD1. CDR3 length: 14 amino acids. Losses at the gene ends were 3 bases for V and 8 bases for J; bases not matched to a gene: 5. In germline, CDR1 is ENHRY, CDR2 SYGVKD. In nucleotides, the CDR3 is TGTGCCATCAGTGACCGGGACAGGAGGGAAAAACTGTTTTTT. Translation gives CAISDRDRREKLFF.